This T cell receptor beta chain was obtained from a study of human versus mouse CDR3 diversity and MHC coevolution. Study background: immunoSEQ was reported to reach one in 200,000 T cells sensitivity. Valid reads per sample ranged from about 0.6 x 10^7 to 1.7 x 10^7.

Assay: immunoSEQ multiplex PCR; the TCRdb copy retains only in-frame clones and omits some. This sample yields more than 60,000 clones, of which around 93% are seen a single time; around 0.15% belongs to the top ten. On this clone: Its antigen is still unknown.

Study observations and caveats: Human T cells were selected on roughly 6 MHC II alleles. Mice had fewer CDR3 deletions and insertions than humans on average.

The germline V gene has CDR1 SGHVS and CDR2 FNYEAQ. Trimming shortened V by 5 bases and J by 0 bases, and 9 bases separated the two germline ends. This CDR3 has 14 residues. The receptor's source is a person aged 30-69 years in good health. Sequencing was done on a sample of naive CD4+ T cells from blood. Subset meaning: CD45RO-negative CD62L-positive naive CD4 T cells. The gene calls are TRBV7-6 and TRBJ2-3, with D perhaps TRBD2 (5 bases). The CDR3: CASSQRVSTDTQYF. As DNA, the CDR3 is TGTGCCAGCAGCCAGAGGGTGAGCACAGATACGCAGTATTTT.